The 10 T cell receptor beta chains in this list originate from one sample, sequenced in a study of cytomegalovirus exposure and HLA in healthy donors. A multiplex PCR was run with 60 Vbeta primers and 13 Jbeta primers. The data were produced by immunoSEQ multiplex PCR, yet TCRdb's version contains in-frame clones alone and is incomplete. The sample includes approximately 150,000 clones, approximately 71% seen only once; the top ten take 4.5%. The sample was PBMCs. These receptors were obtained from a woman younger than 30 in good health and CMV-seropositive.

With respect to this clone: A read error may account for a junction end that differs from germline. The DNA for the CDR3 is TGTGCCGGCAGCGTAGATAGCTCGGCAGGGGCCTCCTACGAGCAGTACTTC. Translating gives CAGSVDSSAGASYEQYF. The rearrangement links TRBV9 to TRBJ2-7; D is possibly TRBD1 (6 bases). The CDR3 has 17 residues. Germline CDR1 reads SGDLS; CDR2 reads YYNGEE. The variable domain in full, completed from reference TRBV9 and TRBJ2-7, reads DSGVTQTPKHLITATGQRVTLRCSPRSGDLSVYWYQQSLDQGLQFLIQYYNGEERAKGNILERFSAQQFPDLHSELNLSSLELGDSALYFCAGSVDSSAGASYEQYFGPGTRLTVT.

To note about this clone: Other DNA sequences in this specimen translate into the identical CDR3. The chain employs TRBV30 and TRBJ1-2, with D unclear. Between the trimmed V and J ends, which lost 0 bases and 2 bases, there was a span of 10 bases. Per the germline V gene, CDR1 is GTSNPN and CDR2 is SVGIG (reference sequence). This CDR3 region has 14 residues. The CDR3 DNA reads TGTGCCTGGAGTGTACTGTCTGTAAACTATGGCTACACCTTC. This translates into CAWSVLSVNYGYTF.

The genes are TRBV7-2 and TRBJ2-2, with TRBD2 matching over 9 bases. CDR1 SGHTA and CDR2 FQGNSA come from the germline V gene. The ends lost 2 bases at V and 6 bases at J; junction bases unmatched: 10. CDR3 length equals 17 residues. CDR3 DNA sequence: TGTGCCAGCAGCTTAAACTTCGGCGGGGGGGCGGCCGGGGAGCTGTTTTTT. Its translation is CASSLNFGGGAAGELFF.

V and J are TRBV6-5 and TRBJ2-3; a weak D match, TRBD1 (6 bases). The CDR3 consists of 14 residues. CDR1 and CDR2 (germline): MNHEY, SVGAGI. Trimming took off 6 bases at V and 4 bases at J, with 14 bases between the two ends. The DNA of the CDR3 is TGTGCCAGCAGACTCCAGGGACATGCAGATACGCAGTATTTT. This encodes CASRLQGHADTQYF.

This chain joins TRBV19 and TRBJ1-1; D is perhaps TRBD1 (5 bases). This CDR3 region has 13 residues. Germline V gives CDR1 LNHDA, CDR2 SQIVND (reference sequence). Trimming removed 6 bases at V and 3 bases at J, with 11 bases between. This CDR3 reads CASRWGWDTEAFF. CDR3 bases: TGTGCCAGTAGGTGGGGCTGGGACACTGAAGCTTTCTTT.

The V call is TRBV30, the J call TRBJ1-2, with D perhaps TRBD1 (5 bases). CDR3 size: 14 residues. Trimming removed 3 bases at V and 5 bases at J, with 16 bases between. CDR1 is GTSNPN, CDR2 SVGIG, per germline (reference sequence). This chain's CDR3 is CAWRDKDRFYGYTF. The CDR3 nucleotides are TGTGCCTGGAGGGACAAAGATCGTTTTTATGGCTACACCTTC.

The chain employs TRBV19 and TRBJ1-2, with D perhaps TRBD1 (6 bases). Trimming cost V 4 bases and J 8 bases, with 11 bases left between them. The CDR3 is made up of 12 amino acids. Germline CDR1 LNHDA, CDR2 SQIVND (reference sequence). The CDR3 here is CASSRMDSGYTF. The CDR3 DNA is TGTGCCAGTAGTAGGATGGACAGCGGCTACACCTTC. Together with reference TRBV19 and TRBJ1-2, the CDR3 gives the full variable domain: DGGITQSPKYLFRKEGQNVTLSCEQNLNHDAMYWYRQDPGQGLRLIYYSQIVNDFQKGDIAEGYSVSREKKESFPLTVTSAQKNPTAFYLCASSRMDSGYTFGSGTRLTVV.

V usage is TRBV6-1 and J usage is TRBJ1-1; 10 nucleotides agree with TRBD1. The CDR3 totals 16 residues. CDR1 MNHNS and CDR2 SASEGT come from the germline V gene. Trimming took 4 bases from V and 0 from J; bases not matched to a gene: 5. CDR3 coding DNA: TGTGCCAGCAGTGGAGACAGGGGGCCGGTGAACACTGAAGCTTTCTTT. It is translated as CASSGDRGPVNTEAFF.

The gene calls are TRBV30 and TRBJ1-4, with 9 nucleotides matching TRBD1. Trimming cost V 4 bases and J 2 bases; bases outside gene matches: 5. Germline assignment: CDR1 GTSNPN and CDR2 SVGIG (reference sequence). CDR3 size: 15 residues. As DNA, the CDR3 is TGTGCCTGGAAGACAGGGGGAACGACTAATGAAAAACTGTTTTTT. As protein: CAWKTGGTTNEKLFF.

The rearrangement uses TRBV30 and TRBJ1-2; D is uncertain. CDR3 length: 13 residues. Per the germline V gene, CDR1 is GTSNPN and CDR2 is SVGIG (reference sequence). Trimming left V 0 bases short and J 4 bases short, with 9 bases between. The chain's CDR3 is CAWSVEMGYGYTF. Written as DNA, the CDR3 is TGTGCCTGGAGTGTGGAGATGGGCTATGGCTACACCTTC.